Presented here are 29 T cell receptor beta chains from one specimen sequenced in a study of cytomegalovirus exposure and HLA in healthy donors. Using immunoSEQ multiplex PCR, the repertoire was profiled, and TCRdb retains in-frame clones only, with some absent. The table has 92,000 or so clones, approximately 96% seen once. Sequencing was performed on PBMCs. These receptors were obtained from a man younger than 35 in good health and CMV-seronegative.

V gene TRBV6-1 combines with J gene TRBJ2-3; 7 bases are shared with TRBD2. The trim removed 2 bases at V and 4 bases at J, leaving 9 bases unmatched. This CDR3 is built from 16 residues. Germline CDR1 reads MNHNS; CDR2 reads SASEGT. The DNA for the CDR3 is TGTGCCAGCAGTGAATTTGGGAGGGCCGGATCAGATACGCAGTATTTT. Amino acid sequence: CASSEFGRAGSDTQYF.

The chain recombines TRBV28 with TRBJ2-4, with TRBD2 matching 11 bases. Germline loops: CDR1 MDHEN, CDR2 SYDVKM. The CDR3 is made up of 20 amino acids. J lost 3 bases, V lost 3 bases, and 16 bases had no gene match. The CDR3 coding sequence is TGTGCCAGCAGTTTCTCCTACGGAACTAGCGGGGGTGAGAGCAAAAACATTCAGTACTTC. It specifies CASSFSYGTSGGESKNIQYF.

The genes are TRBV5-1 and TRBJ1-5; D is perhaps TRBD1 (5 bases). Germline CDR1 SGHRS, CDR2 YFSETQ. Trimming left V 3 bases short and J 2 bases short, with 9 bases between. The CDR3 is 14 residues long. In DNA form, the CDR3 reads TGCGCCAGCAGCTCCGACAGTCGCAATCAGCCCCAGCATTTT. Encoded protein: CASSSDSRNQPQHF.

This clone was seen just once. V is TRBV13 and J is TRBJ1-2; 9 positions match TRBD1. This CDR3 is 14 amino acids long. With V trimmed by 5 bases and J by 4 bases, 5 bases remained unmatched. Germline CDR1 reads PRHDT; CDR2 reads FYEKMQ (reference sequence). CDR3 protein: CASSTGQGPYGYTF. The DNA of the CDR3 is TGTGCCAGCAGCACGGGACAGGGCCCCTATGGCTACACCTTC.

The V and J genes are TRBV7-9 and TRBJ2-5, with D tentatively TRBD1 (7 bases). Germline loops: CDR1 SEHNR, CDR2 FQNEAQ (reference sequence). V was trimmed by 6 bases and J by 5 bases, leaving 16 bases between them. The CDR3 runs 14 residues. CDR3 region: CASSSRGSGETQYF. The CDR3 nucleotides are TGTGCCAGCAGTTCCAGGGGGAGCGGGGAGACCCAGTACTTC.

The rearrangement uses TRBV5-1 and TRBJ2-7, with 7 bases lining up with TRBD1. Unmatched junction bases numbered 7, after V lost 4 bases and J lost 3 bases. Germline values: CDR1 SGHRS, CDR2 YFSETQ. This CDR3 spans 14 amino acids. The CDR3 sequence: CASSPGDSGYEQYV. As DNA, the CDR3 is TGCGCCAGCAGCCCAGGGGACAGCGGCTACGAGCAGTACGTC.

In this sample, this clone turned up once. The chain couples TRBV4-1 to TRBJ2-1; 7 bases align to TRBD2. Germline values: CDR1 MGHRA, CDR2 YSYEKL. Losses at the gene ends were 3 bases for V and 2 bases for J; bases not matched to a gene: 7. This CDR3 has 16 amino acids. CDR3 coding DNA: TGCGCCAGCAGCCACCCTACTAGCGACACCTACAATGAGCAGTTCTTC. Amino acid sequence: CASSHPTSDTYNEQFF.

Note on this clone: One end of the junction varies from germline; a read error may be responsible. The CDR3 nucleotides are TGTGCTAGCAGCTCAGGTATTTCGGGGTACAATGAGCAGTTCTTC. Its translation: CASSSGISGYNEQFF. This rearrangement joins TRBV7-7 to TRBJ2-1; the D gene is possibly TRBD2 (5 bases). Germline V gene sequence: CDR1 SSHAT, CDR2 FNYEAQ (reference sequence). The CDR3 consists of 15 residues.

The chain uses TRBV5-5 and TRBJ2-5; TRBD2 matches at 14 bases. Germline CDR1 and CDR2: SGHKS and YYEKEE (reference sequence). The J segment lost 4 bases and the V segment lost 3 bases, leaving 8 bases of the junction unmatched. This CDR3 region has 17 residues. CDR3 region: CASSSGLAGGIGETQYF. For the CDR3, the DNA is TGTGCCAGCAGCTCCGGACTAGCGGGAGGAATAGGAGAGACCCAGTACTTC.

This clone has only one observation. The chain employs TRBV6-6 and TRBJ1-1; D ambiguous. V lost 0 bases and J 4 bases, leaving 12 bases between the germline ends. Germline CDR1 reads MNHNY; CDR2 reads SVGAGI (reference sequence). The CDR3 contains 15 residues. The CDR3 sequence: CASSYSLGGGTEAFF. Written as DNA, the CDR3 is TGTGCCAGCAGTTACTCGCTGGGTGGCGGCACTGAAGCTTTCTTT.

The V and J genes are TRBV6-5 and TRBJ1-3; D is unresolved. The CDR3 length is 15 residues. V was trimmed by 6 bases and J by 0 bases, leaving 12 bases between them. Germline lookup yields CDR1 MNHEY and CDR2 SVGAGI. This CDR3 reads CASRPGFLSGNTIYF. In DNA form, the CDR3 reads TGTGCCAGCAGGCCGGGATTTCTCTCTGGAAACACCATATATTTT.

This rearrangement joins TRBV28 to TRBJ1-4; no clear D gene. This CDR3 spans 15 amino acids. CDR1 is MDHEN and CDR2 is SYDVKM in the germline V gene. Trimming took 4 bases from V and 8 from J, leaving 17 bases between them. CDR3: CASSYPRGEEEKLFF. For the CDR3, the DNA is TGTGCCAGCAGTTACCCCCGCGGGGAGGAGGAAAAACTGTTTTTT. The full variable domain, completed using reference TRBV28 and TRBJ1-4, is DVKVTQSSRYLVKRTGEKVFLECVQDMDHENMFWYRQDPGLGLRLIYFSYDVKMKEKGDIPEGYSVSREKKERFSLILESASTNQTSMYLCASSYPRGEEEKLFFGSGTQLSVL.

The genes are TRBV6-6 and TRBJ1-4, with 7 bases fitting TRBD1. There are 14 residues in the CDR3. Germline CDR1 is MNHNY and CDR2 is SVGAGI (reference sequence). The trim removed 3 bases at V and 8 bases at J, leaving 6 bases unmatched. DNA of the CDR3: TGTGCCAGCAGTTATGAGGGGGCTTCGGAAAAACTGTTTTTT. Its protein product is CASSYEGASEKLFF.

This chain uses TRBV9 with TRBJ2-1; TRBD2 is a possible D gene (6 bases). CDR3 length equals 15 residues. The germline gives CDR1 SGDLS, CDR2 YYNGEE. The V end was cut by 0 bases, the J end by 4 bases, with 11 bases between. The CDR3 DNA reads as TGTGCCAGCAGCGTAGGGGAGGTGGGTTACAATGAGCAGTTCTTC. Residues: CASSVGEVGYNEQFF.

The chain couples TRBV19 to TRBJ1-1; a weak D match, TRBD1 (5 bases). CDR1 is LNHDA and CDR2 is SQIVND in the germline V gene (reference sequence). Trimming left V 7 bases short and J 3 bases short, with 12 bases between. This CDR3 has 13 amino acids. CDR3 DNA sequence: TGTGCCAGTACGGAACAGGCGCACACTGAAGCTTTCTTT. Amino acid sequence: CASTEQAHTEAFF. Supplemented by reference TRBV19 and TRBJ1-1, the full variable domain reads DGGITQSPKYLFRKEGQNVTLSCEQNLNHDAMYWYRQDPGQGLRLIYYSQIVNDFQKGDIAEGYSVSREKKESFPLTVTSAQKNPTAFYLCASTEQAHTEAFFGQGTRLTVV.

The chain employs TRBV19 and TRBJ1-5; D gene uncertain. CDR3 length: 11 residues. V shed 5 bases and J shed 6 bases, with 5 bases lying between them. The V gene's germline CDR1 is LNHDA and CDR2 SQIVND (reference sequence). The CDR3 sequence: CASSLGQPQHF. The DNA for the CDR3 is TGTGCCAGTAGTCTCGGTCAGCCCCAGCATTTT.

The chain has TRBV19 and TRBJ2-1; the match to TRBD2 covers 12 bases. Per the germline V gene, CDR1 is LNHDA and CDR2 is SQIVND (reference sequence). There are 16 residues in the CDR3. J gave up 4 bases and V 5 bases, and 6 bases lay outside the gene matches. For the CDR3, the DNA is TGTGCCAGTAGTCCTACGACTAGCGGGGGTTACAATGAGCAGTTCTTC. This gives the protein CASSPTTSGGYNEQFF.

The chain couples TRBV7-9 to TRBJ2-7; 7 bases match TRBD1. CDR3 length: 16 residues. Losses at the gene ends were 5 bases for V and 3 bases for J; bases not matched to a gene: 13. Per the germline V gene, CDR1 is SEHNR and CDR2 is FQNEAQ (reference sequence). The CDR3 coding sequence is TGTGCCAGCAGCGCCCAATCCGGGACAGCCTACTACGAGCAGTACTTC. Its protein is CASSAQSGTAYYEQYF.

The V and J genes are TRBV19 and TRBJ2-6; 8 nucleotides match TRBD1. J lost 0 bases, V lost 5 bases, and 9 bases had no gene match. The CDR3 consists of 18 residues. Germline CDR1 LNHDA, CDR2 SQIVND (reference sequence). As DNA, the CDR3 is TGTGCCAGTAGTCCCCCCGGACAGGGACCCTCTGGGGCCAACGTCCTGACTTTC. This sequence encodes CASSPPGQGPSGANVLTF.

The rearrangement links TRBV30 to TRBJ1-2; no definite D call. Per germline, CDR1 GTSNPN and CDR2 SVGIG (reference sequence). This CDR3 is built from 14 residues. V was clipped by 0 bases and J by 2 bases, with 10 bases between them. CDR3 nucleotides: TGTGCCTGGAGTGTGATCGGGGTGAACTATGGCTACACCTTC. Translation: CAWSVIGVNYGYTF.

The rearrangement links TRBV9 to TRBJ1-2, with D perhaps matching TRBD1 (5 bases). CDR1 is SGDLS, CDR2 YYNGEE, per germline. The V end was cut by 0 bases, the J end by 8 bases, with 14 bases between. The CDR3 consists of 14 residues. The CDR3 loop reads CASSVGEGQGGYTF. The CDR3 coding sequence is TGTGCCAGCAGCGTAGGGGAGGGTCAGGGCGGCTACACCTTC.

The genes are TRBV7-3 and TRBJ2-1; D call uncertain. This CDR3 is built from 14 residues. Looked up from germline, CDR1 is SGHTA and CDR2 is FQGTGA. Trimming cost V 2 bases and J 4 bases, with 9 bases left between them. Written as DNA, the CDR3 is TGTGCCAGCAGCTTAGACGACTCATACAATGAGCAGTTCTTC. Translation gives CASSLDDSYNEQFF.

The chain carries TRBV7-3 and TRBJ2-3; TRBD1 matches at 11 bases. V gave up 6 bases and J gave up 4 bases; unmatched junction bases: 9. The germline V gene has CDR1 SGHTA and CDR2 FQGTGA. The CDR3 covers 16 residues. The CDR3 region is CASRQDRGRSSDTQYF. In DNA, the CDR3 is TGTGCCAGCAGGCAGGACAGGGGGCGATCATCAGATACGCAGTATTTT.

The rearrangement uses TRBV29-1 and TRBJ2-2, with D perhaps TRBD1 (5 bases). CDR3 length: 14 amino acids. The germline V gene has CDR1 SQVTM and CDR2 ANQGSEA. V was shortened by 2 bases and J by 5 bases, with 12 bases between the two germline ends. The CDR3: CSVETTGYTGELFF. CDR3 DNA sequence: TGCAGCGTTGAAACAACAGGATATACCGGGGAGCTGTTTTTT.

This chain links TRBV7-9 with TRBJ1-2; 7 positions match TRBD1. The V gene's germline CDR1 is SEHNR and CDR2 FQNEAQ (reference sequence). CDR3 length: 16 residues. V shed 3 bases and J 3 bases; nucleotides not matched to a gene: 10. CDR3 in amino acids: CASSFLRGTEDYGYTF. The DNA for the CDR3 is TGTGCCAGCAGCTTCCTGCGAGGGACAGAAGACTATGGCTACACCTTC.

The V and J genes are TRBV15 and TRBJ2-1; the D gene is possibly TRBD1 (6 bases). CDR1 and CDR2 from the germline V gene are LNHNV and YYDKDF (reference sequence). The germline V and J ends were trimmed by 6 bases and 5 bases, with 11 bases remaining between them. CDR3 length equals 13 residues. CDR3 bases: TGTGCCACCAGTCAACACAGGGACAATGAGCAGTTCTTC. This translates into CATSQHRDNEQFF.

V gene TRBV11-3 combines with J gene TRBJ2-2, with TRBD2 matching over 11 bases. This CDR3 region has 15 residues. Germline CDR1 reads SGHNT; CDR2 reads YENEEA. J gave up 3 bases and V 4 bases, and 1 base lay outside the gene matches. The CDR3 nucleotides read TGTGCCAGCAGCTCGGGACTAGCGGACACCGGGGAGCTGTTTTTT. Translating it yields CASSSGLADTGELFF.

The chain recombines TRBV25-1 with TRBJ2-1; 12 bases match TRBD2. Germline-derived CDR1 and CDR2 are MGHDK and SYGVNS. This CDR3 is built from 14 residues. The V and J ends lost 6 bases and 3 bases, in that order; junction bases with no gene match: 0. CDR3 amino acids: CASRTSGSYNEQFF. The CDR3 nucleotides are TGTGCCAGCAGGACTAGCGGGAGCTACAATGAGCAGTTCTTC.

The rearrangement uses TRBV18 and TRBJ2-2; 8 bases are a match to TRBD1. Germline V gene data show CDR1 as KGHSH and CDR2 as LQKENI. The length of the CDR3 is 14 residues. J gave up 7 bases and V 6 bases, and 7 bases lay outside the gene matches. CDR3 DNA: TGTGCCAGCTCGGACAGGGTGGTGAACGGGGAGCTGTTTTTT. Its translation is CASSDRVVNGELFF.